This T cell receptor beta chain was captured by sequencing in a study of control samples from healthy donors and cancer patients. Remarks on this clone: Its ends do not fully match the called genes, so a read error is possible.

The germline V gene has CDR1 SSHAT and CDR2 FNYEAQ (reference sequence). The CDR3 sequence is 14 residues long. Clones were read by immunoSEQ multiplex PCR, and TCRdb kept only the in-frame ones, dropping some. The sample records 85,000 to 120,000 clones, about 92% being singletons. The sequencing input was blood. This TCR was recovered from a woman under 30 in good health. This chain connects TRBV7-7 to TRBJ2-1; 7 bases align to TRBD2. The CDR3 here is CASSFPSGYNEQFF. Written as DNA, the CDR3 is TGTGCTAGCAGCTTCCCTAGCGGTTACAATGAGCAGTTCTTC.